The subject of this entry is one T cell receptor (beta chain). This record comes from a study of response to subunit inactivated influenza vaccine. This CDR3 is 14 amino acids long. Germline V gives CDR1 SEHNR, CDR2 FQNEAQ (reference sequence). V shed 5 bases and J shed 5 bases, with 12 bases lying between them. TCRdb reprocessed the RT-PCR reads with MiXCR, giving one entry per CDR3 protein. Of fewer than 650,000 distinct CDR3 sequences listed, approximately 13% are singletons. This TCR was recovered from a man aged 50-59 years who received an inactivated influenza vaccine. The V and J genes are TRBV7-9 and TRBJ1-4; maybe TRBD1 (6 bases). Sequenced here: PBMCs from blood, sampled 40 to 50 days after vaccination. The CDR3 protein is CASSRDTQNEKLFF. For the CDR3, the DNA is TGTGCCAGCAGCCGGGACACACAAAATGAAAAACTGTTTTTT.